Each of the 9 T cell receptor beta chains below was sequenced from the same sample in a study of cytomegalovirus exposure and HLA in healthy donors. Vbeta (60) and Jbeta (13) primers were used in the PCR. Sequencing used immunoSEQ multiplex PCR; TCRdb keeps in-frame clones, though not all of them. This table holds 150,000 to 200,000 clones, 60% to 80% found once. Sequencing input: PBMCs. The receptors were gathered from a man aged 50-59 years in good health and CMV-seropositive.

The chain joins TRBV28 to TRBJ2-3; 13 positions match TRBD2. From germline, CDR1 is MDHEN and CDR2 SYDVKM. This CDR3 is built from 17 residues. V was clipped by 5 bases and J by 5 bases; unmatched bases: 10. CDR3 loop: CASSPHTTSGGGDTQYF. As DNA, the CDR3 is TGTGCCAGCAGTCCCCACACCACTAGCGGGGGGGGAGATACGCAGTATTTT.

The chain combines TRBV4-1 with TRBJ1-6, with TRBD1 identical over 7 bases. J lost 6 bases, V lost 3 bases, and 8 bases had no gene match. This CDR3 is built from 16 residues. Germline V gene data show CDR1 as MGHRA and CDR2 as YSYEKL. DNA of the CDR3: TGCGCCAGCAGCCAGCCCCGACAGGGTTTTAATTCACCCCTCCACTTT. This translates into CASSQPRQGFNSPLHF.

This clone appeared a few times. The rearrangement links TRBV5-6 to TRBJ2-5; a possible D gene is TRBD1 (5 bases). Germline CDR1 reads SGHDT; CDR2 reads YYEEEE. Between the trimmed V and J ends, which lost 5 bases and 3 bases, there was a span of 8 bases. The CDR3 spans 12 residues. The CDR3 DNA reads TGTGCCAGCAGAACAGGAGAAGAGACCCAGTACTTC. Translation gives CASRTGEETQYF.

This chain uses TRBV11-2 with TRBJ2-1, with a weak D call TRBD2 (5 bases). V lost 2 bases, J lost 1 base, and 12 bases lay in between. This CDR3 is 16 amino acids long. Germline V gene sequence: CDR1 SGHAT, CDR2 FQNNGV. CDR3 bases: TGTGCCAGCAGCTTAAGGGCGGGCGGATCCTACAATGAGCAGTTCTTC. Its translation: CASSLRAGGSYNEQFF.

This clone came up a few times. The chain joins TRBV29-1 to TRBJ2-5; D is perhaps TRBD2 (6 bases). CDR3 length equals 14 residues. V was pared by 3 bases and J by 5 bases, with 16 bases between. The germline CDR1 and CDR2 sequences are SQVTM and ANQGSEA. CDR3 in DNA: TGCAGCGTTGAGTGGGGCAGCGGGTCGGAGACCCAGTACTTC. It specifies CSVEWGSGSETQYF.

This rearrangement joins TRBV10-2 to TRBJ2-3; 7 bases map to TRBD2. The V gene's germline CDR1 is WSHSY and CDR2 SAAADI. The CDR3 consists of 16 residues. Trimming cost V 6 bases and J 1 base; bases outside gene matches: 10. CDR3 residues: CASSRISGRRTDTQYF. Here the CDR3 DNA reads TGCGCCAGCAGCCGGATTAGCGGGCGACGCACAGATACGCAGTATTTT.

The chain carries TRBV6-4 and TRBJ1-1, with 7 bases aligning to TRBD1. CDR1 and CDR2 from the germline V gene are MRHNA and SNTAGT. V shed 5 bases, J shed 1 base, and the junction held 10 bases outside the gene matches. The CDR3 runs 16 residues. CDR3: CASSKTGISSNTEAFF. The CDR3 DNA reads TGTGCCAGCAGTAAGACAGGGATTAGCTCGAACACTGAAGCTTTCTTT.

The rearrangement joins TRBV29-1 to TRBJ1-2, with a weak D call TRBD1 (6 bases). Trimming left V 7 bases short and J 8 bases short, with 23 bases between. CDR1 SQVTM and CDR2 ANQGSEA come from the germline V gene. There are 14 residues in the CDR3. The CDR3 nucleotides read TGCAGCGCCGGACCTGGGGGCGCGGTAGACGGCTACACCTTC. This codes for CSAGPGGAVDGYTF.

CDR3 loop: CASRIGSGDGYTF. The DNA of the CDR3 is TGTGCCAGCAGAATCGGGTCAGGGGATGGCTACACCTTC. The V and J genes are TRBV6-1 and TRBJ1-2; possible D gene TRBD1, 6 bases. With 6 bases removed from V and 6 bases from J, the gap between germline ends came to 14 bases. CDR3 length: 13 residues. Germline CDR1 MNHNS, CDR2 SASEGT.